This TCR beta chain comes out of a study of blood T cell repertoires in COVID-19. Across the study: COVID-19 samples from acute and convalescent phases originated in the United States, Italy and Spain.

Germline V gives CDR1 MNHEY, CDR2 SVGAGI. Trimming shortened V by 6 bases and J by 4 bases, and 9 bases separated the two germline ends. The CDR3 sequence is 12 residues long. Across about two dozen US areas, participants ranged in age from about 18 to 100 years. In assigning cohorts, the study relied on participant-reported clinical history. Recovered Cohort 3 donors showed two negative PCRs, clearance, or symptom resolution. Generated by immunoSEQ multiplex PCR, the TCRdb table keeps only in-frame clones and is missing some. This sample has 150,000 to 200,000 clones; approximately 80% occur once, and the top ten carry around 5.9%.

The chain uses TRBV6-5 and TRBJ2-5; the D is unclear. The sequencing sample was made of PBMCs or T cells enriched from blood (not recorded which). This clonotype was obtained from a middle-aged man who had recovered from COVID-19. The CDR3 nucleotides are TGTGCCAGCAGCCCCGGTCCAGAGACCCAGTACTTC. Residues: CASSPGPETQYF.